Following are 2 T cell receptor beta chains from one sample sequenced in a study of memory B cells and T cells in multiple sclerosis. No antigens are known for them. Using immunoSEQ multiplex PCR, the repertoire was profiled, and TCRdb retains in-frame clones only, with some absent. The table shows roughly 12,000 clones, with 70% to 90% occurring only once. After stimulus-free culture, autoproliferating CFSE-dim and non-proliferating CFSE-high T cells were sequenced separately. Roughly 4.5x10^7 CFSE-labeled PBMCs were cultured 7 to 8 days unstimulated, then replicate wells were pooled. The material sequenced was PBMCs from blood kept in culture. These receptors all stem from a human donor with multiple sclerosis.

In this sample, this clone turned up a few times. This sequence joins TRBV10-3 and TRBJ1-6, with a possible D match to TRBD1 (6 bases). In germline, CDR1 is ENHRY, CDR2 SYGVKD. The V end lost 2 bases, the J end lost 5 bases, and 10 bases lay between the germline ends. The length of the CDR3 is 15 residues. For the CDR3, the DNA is TGTGCCATCAGTGAGCAGGGGAAGGATAATTCACCCCTCCACTTT. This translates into CAISEQGKDNSPLHF.

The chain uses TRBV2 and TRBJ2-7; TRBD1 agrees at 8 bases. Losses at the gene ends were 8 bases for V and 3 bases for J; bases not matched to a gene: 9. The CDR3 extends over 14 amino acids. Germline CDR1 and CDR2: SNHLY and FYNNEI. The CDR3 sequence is CASQYPGQGYEQYF. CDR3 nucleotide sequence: TGTGCCAGCCAATACCCCGGACAGGGCTACGAGCAGTACTTC.